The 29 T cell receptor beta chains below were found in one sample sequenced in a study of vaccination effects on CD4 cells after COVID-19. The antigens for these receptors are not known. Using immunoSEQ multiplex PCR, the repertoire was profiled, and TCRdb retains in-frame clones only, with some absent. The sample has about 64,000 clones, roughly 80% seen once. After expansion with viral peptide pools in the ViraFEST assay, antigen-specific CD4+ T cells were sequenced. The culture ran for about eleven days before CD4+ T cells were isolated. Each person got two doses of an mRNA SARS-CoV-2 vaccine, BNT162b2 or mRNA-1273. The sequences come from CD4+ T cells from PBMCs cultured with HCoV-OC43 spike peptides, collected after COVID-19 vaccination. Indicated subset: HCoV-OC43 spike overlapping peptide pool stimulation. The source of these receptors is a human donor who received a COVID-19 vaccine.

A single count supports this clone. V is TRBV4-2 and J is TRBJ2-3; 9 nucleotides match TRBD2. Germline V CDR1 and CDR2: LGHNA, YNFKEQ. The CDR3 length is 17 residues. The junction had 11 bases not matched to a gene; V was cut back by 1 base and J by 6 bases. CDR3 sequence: CASSQGLGGGARDTQYF. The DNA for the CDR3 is TGTGCCAGCAGCCAAGGGCTGGGCGGGGGGGCCAGGGATACGCAGTATTTT.

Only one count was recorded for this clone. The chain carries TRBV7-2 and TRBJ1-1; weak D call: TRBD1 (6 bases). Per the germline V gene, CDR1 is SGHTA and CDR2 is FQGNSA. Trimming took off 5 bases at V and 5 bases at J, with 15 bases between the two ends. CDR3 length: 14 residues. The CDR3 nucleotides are TGTGCCAGCAGCATCAACAGGGAATCAACTGAAGCTTTCTTT. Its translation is CASSINRESTEAFF.

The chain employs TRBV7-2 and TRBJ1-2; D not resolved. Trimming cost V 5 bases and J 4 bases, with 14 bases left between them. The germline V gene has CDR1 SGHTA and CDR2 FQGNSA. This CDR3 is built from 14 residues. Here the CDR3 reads CASSATRVGYGYTF. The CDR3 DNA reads TGTGCCAGCAGCGCCACAAGGGTCGGCTATGGCTACACCTTC.

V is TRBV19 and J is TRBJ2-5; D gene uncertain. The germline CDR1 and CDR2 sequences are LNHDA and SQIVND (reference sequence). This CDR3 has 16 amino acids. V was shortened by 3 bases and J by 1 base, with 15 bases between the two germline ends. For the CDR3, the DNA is TGTGCCAGTAGTATGCGATTCGGGCAGGTCCAAGAGACCCAGTACTTC. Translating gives CASSMRFGQVQETQYF.

The CDR3 DNA reads as TGCGCCAGCAGCTTAGGGTCGGAAAGCTGGAGCAATCAGCCCCAGCATTTT. It yields the protein CASSLGSESWSNQPQHF. J is TRBJ1-5 and V is TRBV4-1, with no clear D. Trimming stripped 5 bases from V and 1 base from J, with 18 bases between. Germline CDR1 is MGHRA and CDR2 is YSYEKL. The CDR3 loop spans 17 amino acids.

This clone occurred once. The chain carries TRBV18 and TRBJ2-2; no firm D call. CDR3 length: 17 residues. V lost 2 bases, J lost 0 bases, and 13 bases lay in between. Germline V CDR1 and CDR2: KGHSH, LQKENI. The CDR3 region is CASSPWSDPANTGELFF. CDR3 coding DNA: TGTGCCAGCTCACCATGGTCGGATCCCGCGAACACCGGGGAGCTGTTTTTT.

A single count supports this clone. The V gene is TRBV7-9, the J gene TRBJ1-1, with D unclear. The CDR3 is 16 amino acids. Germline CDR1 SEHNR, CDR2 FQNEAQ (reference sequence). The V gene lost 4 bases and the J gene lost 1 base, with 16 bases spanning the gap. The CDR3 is CASSSPFTTKNTEAFF. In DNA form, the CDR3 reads TGTGCCAGCAGCTCTCCATTTACGACTAAGAACACTGAAGCTTTCTTT.

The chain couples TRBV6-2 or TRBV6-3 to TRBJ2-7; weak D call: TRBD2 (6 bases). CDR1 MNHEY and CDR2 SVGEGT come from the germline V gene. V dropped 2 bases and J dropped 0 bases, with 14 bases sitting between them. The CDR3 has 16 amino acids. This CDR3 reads CASSYRIGGASYEQYV. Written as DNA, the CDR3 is TGTGCCAGCAGTTACAGGATCGGGGGAGCCTCCTACGAGCAGTACGTC.

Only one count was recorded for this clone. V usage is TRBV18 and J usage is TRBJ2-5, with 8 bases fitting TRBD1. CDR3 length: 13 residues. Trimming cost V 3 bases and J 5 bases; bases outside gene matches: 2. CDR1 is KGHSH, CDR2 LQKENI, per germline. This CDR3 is CASSPGQVETQYF. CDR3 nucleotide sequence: TGTGCCAGCTCACCGGGACAGGTTGAGACCCAGTACTTC.

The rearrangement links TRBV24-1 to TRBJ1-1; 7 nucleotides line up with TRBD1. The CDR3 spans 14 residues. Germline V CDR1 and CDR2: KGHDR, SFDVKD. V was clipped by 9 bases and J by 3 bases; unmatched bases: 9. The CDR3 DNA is TGTGCCACCGGGGGGGACAGTGAAGACACTGAAGCTTTCTTT. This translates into CATGGDSEDTEAFF.

Here the CDR3 reads CASRAREGDTQYF. CDR3 DNA: TGTGCCAGCAGGGCGAGGGAAGGAGATACGCAGTATTTT. The V gene is TRBV2, the J gene TRBJ2-3; tentative D call: TRBD2 (5 bases). V lost 6 bases and J 5 bases, leaving 12 bases between the germline ends. CDR3 length: 13 residues. CDR1 and CDR2 from the germline V gene are SNHLY and FYNNEI.

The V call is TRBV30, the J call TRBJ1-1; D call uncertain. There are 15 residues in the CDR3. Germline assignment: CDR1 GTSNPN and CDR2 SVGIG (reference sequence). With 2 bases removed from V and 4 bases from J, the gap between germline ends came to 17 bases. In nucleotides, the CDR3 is TGTGCCTGGAGTAAATACTCAGGCGAGGGCACTGAAGCTTTCTTT. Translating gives CAWSKYSGEGTEAFF.

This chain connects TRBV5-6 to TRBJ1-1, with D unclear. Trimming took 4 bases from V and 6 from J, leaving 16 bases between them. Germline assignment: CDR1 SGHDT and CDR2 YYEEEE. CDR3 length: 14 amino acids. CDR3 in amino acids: CASSARSGIAEAFF. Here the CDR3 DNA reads TGTGCCAGCAGCGCAAGGTCGGGTATTGCTGAAGCTTTCTTT. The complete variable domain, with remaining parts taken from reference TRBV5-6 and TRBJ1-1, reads DAGVTQSPTHLIKTRGQQVTLRCSPKSGHDTVSWYQQALGQGPQFIFQYYEEEERQRGNFPDRFSGHQFPNYSSELNVNALLLGDSALYLCASSARSGIAEAFFGQGTRLTVV.

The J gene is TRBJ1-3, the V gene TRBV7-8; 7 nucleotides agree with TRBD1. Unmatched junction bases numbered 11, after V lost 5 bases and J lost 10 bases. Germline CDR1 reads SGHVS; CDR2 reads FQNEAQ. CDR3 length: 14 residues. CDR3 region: CASSPGTAFSTIYF. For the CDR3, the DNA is TGTGCCAGCAGCCCAGGGACAGCCTTTTCAACCATATATTTT. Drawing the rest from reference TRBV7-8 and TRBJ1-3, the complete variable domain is GAGVSQSPRYKVAKRGQDVALRCDPISGHVSLFWYQQALGQGPEFLTYFQNEAQLDKSGLPSDRFFAERPEGSVSTLKIQRTQQEDSAVYLCASSPGTAFSTIYFGEGSWLTVV.

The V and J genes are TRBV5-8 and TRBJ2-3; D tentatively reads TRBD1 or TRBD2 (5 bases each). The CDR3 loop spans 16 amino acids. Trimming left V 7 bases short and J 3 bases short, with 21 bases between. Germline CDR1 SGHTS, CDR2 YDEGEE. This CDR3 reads CASPTPPGSWTDTQYF. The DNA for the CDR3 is TGTGCCAGCCCGACCCCGCCAGGGAGTTGGACAGATACGCAGTATTTT.

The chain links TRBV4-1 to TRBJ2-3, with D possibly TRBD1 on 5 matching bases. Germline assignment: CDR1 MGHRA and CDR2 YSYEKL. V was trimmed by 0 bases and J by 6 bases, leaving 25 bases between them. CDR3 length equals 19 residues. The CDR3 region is CASSQDRSKGLRQSDTQYF. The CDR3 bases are TGCGCCAGCAGCCAAGATCGTTCTAAGGGTCTTCGACAGTCGGATACGCAGTATTTT.

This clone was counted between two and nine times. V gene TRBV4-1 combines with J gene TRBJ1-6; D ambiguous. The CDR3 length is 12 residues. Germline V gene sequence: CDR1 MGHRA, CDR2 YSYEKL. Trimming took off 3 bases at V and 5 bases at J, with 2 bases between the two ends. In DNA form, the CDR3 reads TGCGCCAGCAGCCACAATAATTCACCCCTCCACTTT. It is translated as CASSHNNSPLHF.

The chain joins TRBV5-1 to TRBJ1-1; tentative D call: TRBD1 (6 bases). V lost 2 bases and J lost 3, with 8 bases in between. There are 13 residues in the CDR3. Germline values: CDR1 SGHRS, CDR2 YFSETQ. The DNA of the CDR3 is TGCGCCAGCAGCTTTTCAGGGGACACTGAAGCTTTCTTT. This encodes CASSFSGDTEAFF.

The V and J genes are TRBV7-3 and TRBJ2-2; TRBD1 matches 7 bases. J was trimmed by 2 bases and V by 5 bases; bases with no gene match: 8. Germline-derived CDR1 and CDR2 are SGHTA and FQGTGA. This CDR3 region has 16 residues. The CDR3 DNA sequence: TGTGCCAGCAGCACCGGGACAGCGAGAAACACCGGGGAGCTGTTTTTT. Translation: CASSTGTARNTGELFF.

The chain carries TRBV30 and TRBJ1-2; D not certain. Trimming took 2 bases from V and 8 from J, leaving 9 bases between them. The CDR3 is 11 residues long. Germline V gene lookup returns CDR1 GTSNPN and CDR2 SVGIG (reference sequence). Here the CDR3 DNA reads TGTGCCTGGAGTAATCTTTTGGGCTACACCTTC. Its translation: CAWSNLLGYTF.

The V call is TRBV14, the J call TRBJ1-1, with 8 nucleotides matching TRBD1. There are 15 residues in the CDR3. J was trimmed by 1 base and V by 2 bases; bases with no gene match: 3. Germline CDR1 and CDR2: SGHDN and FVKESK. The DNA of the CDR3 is TGTGCCAGCAGCCAATATGGACAGGGGAACACTGAAGCTTTCTTT. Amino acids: CASSQYGQGNTEAFF. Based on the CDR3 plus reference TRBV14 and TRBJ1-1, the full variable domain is EAGVTQFPSHSVIEKGQTVTLRCDPISGHDNLYWYRRVMGKEIKFLLHFVKESKQDESGMPNNRFLAERTGGTYSTLKVQPAELEDSGVYFCASSQYGQGNTEAFFGQGTRLTVV.

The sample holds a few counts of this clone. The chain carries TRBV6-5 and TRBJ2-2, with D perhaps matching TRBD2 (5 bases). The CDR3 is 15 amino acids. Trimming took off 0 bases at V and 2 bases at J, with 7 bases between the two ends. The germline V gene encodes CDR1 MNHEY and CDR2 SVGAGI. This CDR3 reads CASSYSSGNTGELFF. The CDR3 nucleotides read TGTGCCAGCAGTTACTCGAGCGGCAACACCGGGGAGCTGTTTTTT.

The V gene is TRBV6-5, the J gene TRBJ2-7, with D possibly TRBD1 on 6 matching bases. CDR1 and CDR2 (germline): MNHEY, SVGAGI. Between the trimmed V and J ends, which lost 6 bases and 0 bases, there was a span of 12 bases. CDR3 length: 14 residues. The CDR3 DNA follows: TGTGCCAGCAGGAGGACAGAACCCTCCTACGAGCAGTACGTC. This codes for CASRRTEPSYEQYV.

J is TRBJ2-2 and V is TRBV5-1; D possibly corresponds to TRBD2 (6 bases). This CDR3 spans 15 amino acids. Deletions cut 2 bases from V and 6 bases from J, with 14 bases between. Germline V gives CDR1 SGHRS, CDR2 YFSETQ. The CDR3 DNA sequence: TGCGCCAGCAGCTTTTACGCGGGGTTAGCCGGGGAGCTGTTTTTT. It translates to CASSFYAGLAGELFF.

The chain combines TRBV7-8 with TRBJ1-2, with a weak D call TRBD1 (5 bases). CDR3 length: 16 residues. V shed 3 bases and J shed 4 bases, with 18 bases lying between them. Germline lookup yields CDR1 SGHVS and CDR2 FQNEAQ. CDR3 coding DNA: TGTGCCAGCAGCTTGGCCGGACGGTCGAGGGGCTATGGCTACACCTTC. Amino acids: CASSLAGRSRGYGYTF.

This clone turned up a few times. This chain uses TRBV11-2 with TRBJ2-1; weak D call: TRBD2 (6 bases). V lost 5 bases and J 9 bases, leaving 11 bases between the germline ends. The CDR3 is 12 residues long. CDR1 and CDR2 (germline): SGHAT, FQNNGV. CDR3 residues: CASSLETSEQFF. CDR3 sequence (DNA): TGTGCCAGCAGCCTGGAGACTAGTGAGCAGTTCTTC.

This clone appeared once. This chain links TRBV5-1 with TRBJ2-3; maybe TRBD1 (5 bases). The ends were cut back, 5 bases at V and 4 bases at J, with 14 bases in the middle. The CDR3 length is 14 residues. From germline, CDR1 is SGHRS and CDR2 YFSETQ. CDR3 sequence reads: CASSEQVAADTQYF. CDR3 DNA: TGCGCCAGCAGTGAACAGGTAGCTGCAGATACGCAGTATTTT. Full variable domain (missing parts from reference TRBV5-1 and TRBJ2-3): KAGVTQTPRYLIKTRGQQVTLSCSPISGHRSVSWYQQTPGQGLQFLFEYFSETQRNKGNFPGRFSGRQFSNSRSEMNVSTLELGDSALYLCASSEQVAADTQYFGPGTRLTVL.

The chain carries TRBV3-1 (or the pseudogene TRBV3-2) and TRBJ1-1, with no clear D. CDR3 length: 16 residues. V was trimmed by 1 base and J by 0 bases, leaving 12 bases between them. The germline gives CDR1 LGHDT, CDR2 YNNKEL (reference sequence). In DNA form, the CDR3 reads TGTGCCAGCAGCCAAGGCCCAGAGCCGATGAACACTGAAGCTTTCTTT. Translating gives CASSQGPEPMNTEAFF.

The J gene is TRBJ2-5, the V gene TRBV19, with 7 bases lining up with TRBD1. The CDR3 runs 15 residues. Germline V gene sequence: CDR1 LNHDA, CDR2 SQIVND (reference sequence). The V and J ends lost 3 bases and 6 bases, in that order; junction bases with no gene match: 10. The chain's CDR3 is CASSMSLDRVQTQYF. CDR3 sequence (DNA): TGTGCCAGTAGTATGTCCCTCGACAGGGTCCAGACCCAGTACTTC.